This T cell receptor (beta chain) was identified during a study of T cell changes during pregnancy in multiple sclerosis (dated by TCRdb to about 2019). Notes on the research overall: The study looked at changes in the T cell repertoire across pregnancy in women with multiple sclerosis.

V lost 2 bases and J lost 3 bases; the stretch between them is 11 bases long. The CDR3 spans 14 residues, from the cysteine through the phenylalanine. The entry retains the CDR3 DNA only, 42 bases that are in frame from base 1. According to the germline V gene, CDR1 reads MNHEY and CDR2 reads SVGAGI. The library came from the immunoSEQ multiplex PCR assay. Sourced from immuneACCESS, this table was stored by TCRdb with only in-frame sequences that have V and J called. A share of the clones is absent; for the studies checked, an unresolved V gene accounts for under half, and the remainder has no known explanation. The sample records 29,000 or so clones, about 91% of which are singletons. Clones ranked in the top ten supply about 6.8% of the sample. To note about this clone: Its target antigen remains unknown. Base qualities are not at hand, and no much larger clone is one base apart.

The sample here was CD8+ T cells from peripheral blood mononuclear cells, taken after pregnancy. The receptor chain draws on TRBV6-5 and TRBJ2-7; TRBD2 is a possible D gene, resting on 5 matching bases. This TCR was recovered from a female donor with multiple sclerosis, enrolled in a pregnancy study. The bases are TGTGCCAGCAGTTACGGAGGTCCCGGCTACGAGCAGTACTTC. The encoded protein is CASSYGGPGYEQYF.